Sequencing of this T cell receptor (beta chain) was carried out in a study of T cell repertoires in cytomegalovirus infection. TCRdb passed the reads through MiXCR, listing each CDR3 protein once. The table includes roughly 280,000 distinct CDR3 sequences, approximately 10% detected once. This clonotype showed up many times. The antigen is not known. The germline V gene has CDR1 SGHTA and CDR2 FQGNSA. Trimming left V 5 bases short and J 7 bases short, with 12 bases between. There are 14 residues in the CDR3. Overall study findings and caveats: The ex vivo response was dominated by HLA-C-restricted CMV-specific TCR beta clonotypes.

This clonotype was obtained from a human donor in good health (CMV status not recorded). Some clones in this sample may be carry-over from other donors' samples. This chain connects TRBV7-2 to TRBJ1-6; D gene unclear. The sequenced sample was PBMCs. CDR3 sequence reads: CASSNTIGNSPLHF. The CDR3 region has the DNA TGTGCCAGCAGCAATACAATTGGGAATTCACCCCTCCACTTT.